The source of this T cell receptor beta chain is a study of blood T cell repertoires in COVID-19. Study-level background: Spain, Italy and the United States supplied samples that represented acute and convalescent COVID-19. The cDNA or gDNA used as material had been derived from T cells, B-cell-depleted T cells, or PBMCs.

Source study methods: Estimated nucleated cell counts came from reference gene primer amplification. Profiling relied on immunoSEQ multiplex PCR, and the TCRdb table lists in-frame clones only, not all of them. V and J calls and clone size are copied from that table; D and trimming were computed from the DNA. The table shows approximately 270,000 clones, with about nine tenths occurring only once. CDR3 length: 14 amino acids. Germline V gene lookup returns CDR1 MDHEN and CDR2 SYDVKM. Trimming at V came to 6 bases and at J to 0 bases, leaving 4 bases not matched to a gene. Sequencing input: peripheral blood. V gene TRBV28 combines with J gene TRBJ2-5; TRBD1 matches at 7 bases. The sequence was obtained from a man aged 50-59 years with acute or convalescent COVID-19. CDR3 sequence: CASSSGQHQETQYF. In DNA, the CDR3 is TGTGCCAGCAGCTCGGGACAGCACCAAGAGACCCAGTACTTC. The full variable domain, rest sourced from reference TRBV28 and TRBJ2-5, is DVKVTQSSRYLVKRTGEKVFLECVQDMDHENMFWYRQDPGLGLRLIYFSYDVKMKEKGDIPEGYSVSREKKERFSLILESASTNQTSMYLCASSSGQHQETQYFGPGTRLLVL.